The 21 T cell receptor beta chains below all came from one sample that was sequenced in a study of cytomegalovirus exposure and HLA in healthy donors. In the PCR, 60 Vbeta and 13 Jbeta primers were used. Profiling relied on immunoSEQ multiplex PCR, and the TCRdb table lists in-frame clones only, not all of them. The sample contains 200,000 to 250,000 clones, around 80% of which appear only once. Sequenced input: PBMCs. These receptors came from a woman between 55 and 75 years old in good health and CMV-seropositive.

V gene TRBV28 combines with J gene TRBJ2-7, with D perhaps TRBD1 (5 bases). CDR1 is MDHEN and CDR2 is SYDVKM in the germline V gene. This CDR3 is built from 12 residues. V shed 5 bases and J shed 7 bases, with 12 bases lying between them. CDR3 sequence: CASSPLPGEQYF. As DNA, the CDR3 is TGTGCCAGCAGTCCCCTCCCAGGGGAGCAGTACTTC.

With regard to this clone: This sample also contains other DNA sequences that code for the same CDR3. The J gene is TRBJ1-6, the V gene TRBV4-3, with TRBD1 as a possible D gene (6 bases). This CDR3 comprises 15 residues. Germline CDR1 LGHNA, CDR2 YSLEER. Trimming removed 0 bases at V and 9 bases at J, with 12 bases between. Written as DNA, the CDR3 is TGCGCCAGCAGCCAAGAAAGGGGGTCGGGTTCACCCCTCCACTTT. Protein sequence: CASSQERGSGSPLHF.

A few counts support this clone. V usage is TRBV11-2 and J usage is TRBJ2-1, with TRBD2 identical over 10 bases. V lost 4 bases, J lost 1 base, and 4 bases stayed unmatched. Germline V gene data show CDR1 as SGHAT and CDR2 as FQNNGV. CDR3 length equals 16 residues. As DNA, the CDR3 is TGTGCCAGCAGCTCCCGACTAGCGGGTTCCTACAATGAGCAGTTCTTC. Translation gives CASSSRLAGSYNEQFF.

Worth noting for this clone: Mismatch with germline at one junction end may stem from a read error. CDR3 amino acids: CASSLQVGANTGELFF. In nucleotides, the CDR3 is TGTGCCAGCAGCCTACAGGTGGGGGCGAATACCGGGGAGCTGTTTTTT. The chain is built from TRBV5-5 and TRBJ2-2; tentatively, D is TRBD1 (6 bases). This CDR3 region has 16 residues. Germline lookup yields CDR1 SGHKS and CDR2 YYEKEE (reference sequence).

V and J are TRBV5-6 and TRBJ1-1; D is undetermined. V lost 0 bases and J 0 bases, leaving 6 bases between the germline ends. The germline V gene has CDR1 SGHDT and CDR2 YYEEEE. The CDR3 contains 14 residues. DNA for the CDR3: TGTGCCAGCAGCTTGGCGCCTATGAACACTGAAGCTTTCTTT. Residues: CASSLAPMNTEAFF.

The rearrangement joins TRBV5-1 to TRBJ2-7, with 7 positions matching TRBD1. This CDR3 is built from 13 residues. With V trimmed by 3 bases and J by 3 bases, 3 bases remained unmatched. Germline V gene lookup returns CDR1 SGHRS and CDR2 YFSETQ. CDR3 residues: CASSWGQLYEQYF. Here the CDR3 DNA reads TGCGCCAGCAGCTGGGGACAGCTCTACGAGCAGTACTTC.

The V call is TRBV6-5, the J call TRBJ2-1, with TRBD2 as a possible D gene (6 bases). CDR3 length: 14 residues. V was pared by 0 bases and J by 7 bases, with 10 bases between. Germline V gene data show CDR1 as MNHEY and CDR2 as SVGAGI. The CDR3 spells CASSYSNLANEQFF. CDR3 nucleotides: TGTGCCAGCAGTTACTCGAATCTAGCGAATGAGCAGTTCTTC.

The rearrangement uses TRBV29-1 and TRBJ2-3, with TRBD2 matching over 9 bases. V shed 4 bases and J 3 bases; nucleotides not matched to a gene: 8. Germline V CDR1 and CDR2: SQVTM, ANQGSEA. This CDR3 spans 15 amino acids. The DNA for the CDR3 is TGCAGCGTTGGTGTGGCGGGGGGGCAAACAGATACGCAGTATTTT. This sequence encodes CSVGVAGGQTDTQYF.

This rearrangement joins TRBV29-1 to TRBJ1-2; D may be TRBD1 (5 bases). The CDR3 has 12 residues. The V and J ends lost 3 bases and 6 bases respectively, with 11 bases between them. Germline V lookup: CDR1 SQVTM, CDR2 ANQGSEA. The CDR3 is CSVDRASDGYTF. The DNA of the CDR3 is TGCAGCGTTGACAGGGCATCGGATGGCTACACCTTC.

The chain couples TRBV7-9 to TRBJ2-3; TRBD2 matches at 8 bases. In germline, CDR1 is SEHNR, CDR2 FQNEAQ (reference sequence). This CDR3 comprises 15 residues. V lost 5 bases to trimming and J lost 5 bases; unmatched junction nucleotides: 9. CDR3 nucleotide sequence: TGTGCCAGCAGCCCCCGGGGGGGGGATCGAGATACGCAGTATTTT. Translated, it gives CASSPRGGDRDTQYF.

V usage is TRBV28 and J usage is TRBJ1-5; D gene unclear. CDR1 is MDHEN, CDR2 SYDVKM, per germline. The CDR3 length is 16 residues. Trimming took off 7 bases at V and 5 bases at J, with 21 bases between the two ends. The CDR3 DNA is TGTGCCAGCACTTTTTTCGGGGTGGAGGGTGATCAGCCCCAGCATTTT. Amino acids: CASTFFGVEGDQPQHF.

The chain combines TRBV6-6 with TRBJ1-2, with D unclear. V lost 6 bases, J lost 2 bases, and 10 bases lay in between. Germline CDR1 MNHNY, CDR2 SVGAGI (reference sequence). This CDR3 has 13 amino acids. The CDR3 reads CASSPGVNYGYTF. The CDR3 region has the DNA TGTGCCAGCAGCCCCGGGGTCAACTATGGCTACACCTTC.

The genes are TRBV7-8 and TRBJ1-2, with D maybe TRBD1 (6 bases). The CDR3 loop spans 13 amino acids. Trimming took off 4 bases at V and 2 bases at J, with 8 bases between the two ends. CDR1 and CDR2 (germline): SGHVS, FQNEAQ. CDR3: CASSWTVNYGYTF. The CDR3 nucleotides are TGTGCCAGCAGCTGGACAGTCAACTATGGCTACACCTTC. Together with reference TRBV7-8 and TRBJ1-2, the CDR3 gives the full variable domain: GAGVSQSPRYKVAKRGQDVALRCDPISGHVSLFWYQQALGQGPEFLTYFQNEAQLDKSGLPSDRFFAERPEGSVSTLKIQRTQQEDSAVYLCASSWTVNYGYTFGSGTRLTVV.

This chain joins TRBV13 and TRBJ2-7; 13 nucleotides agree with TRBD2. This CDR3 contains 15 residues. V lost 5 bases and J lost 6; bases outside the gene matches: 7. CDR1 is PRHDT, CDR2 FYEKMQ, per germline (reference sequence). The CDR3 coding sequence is TGTGCCAGCAGCACCGCGACTAGCGGGAGGAGCGAGCAGTACTTC. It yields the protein CASSTATSGRSEQYF.

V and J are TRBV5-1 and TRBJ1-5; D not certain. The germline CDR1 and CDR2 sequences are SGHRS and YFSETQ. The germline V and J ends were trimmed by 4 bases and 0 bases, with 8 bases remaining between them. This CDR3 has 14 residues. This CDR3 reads CASSPGPSNQPQHF. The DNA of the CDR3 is TGCGCCAGCAGCCCGGGTCCTAGCAATCAGCCCCAGCATTTT.

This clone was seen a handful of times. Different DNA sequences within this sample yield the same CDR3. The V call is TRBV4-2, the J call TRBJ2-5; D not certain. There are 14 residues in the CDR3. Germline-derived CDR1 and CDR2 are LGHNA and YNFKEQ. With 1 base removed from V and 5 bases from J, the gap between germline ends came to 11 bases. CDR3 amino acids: CASSQGSGRETQYF. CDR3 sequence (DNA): TGTGCCAGCAGCCAAGGATCGGGTCGCGAGACCCAGTACTTC.

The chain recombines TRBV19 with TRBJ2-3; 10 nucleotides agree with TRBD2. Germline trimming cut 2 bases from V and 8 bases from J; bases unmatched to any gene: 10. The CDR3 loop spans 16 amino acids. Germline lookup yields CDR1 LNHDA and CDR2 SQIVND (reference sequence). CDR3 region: CASSIRSGGARGTQYF. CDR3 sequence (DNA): TGTGCCAGTAGTATAAGGAGCGGGGGGGCCCGAGGTACGCAGTATTTT.

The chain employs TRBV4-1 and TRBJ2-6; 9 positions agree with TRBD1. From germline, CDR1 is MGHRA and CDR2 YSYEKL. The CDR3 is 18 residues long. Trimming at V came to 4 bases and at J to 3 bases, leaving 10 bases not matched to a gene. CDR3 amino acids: CASSLMTTGGYGANVLTF. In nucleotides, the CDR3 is TGCGCCAGCAGCCTAATGACGACAGGGGGTTATGGGGCCAACGTCCTGACTTTC.

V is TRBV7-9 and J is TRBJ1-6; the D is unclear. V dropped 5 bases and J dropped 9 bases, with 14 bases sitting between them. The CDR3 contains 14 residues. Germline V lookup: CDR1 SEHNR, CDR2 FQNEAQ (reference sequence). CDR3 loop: CASSPPKRGSPLHF. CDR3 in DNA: TGTGCCAGCAGCCCCCCAAAGCGGGGTTCACCCCTCCACTTT.

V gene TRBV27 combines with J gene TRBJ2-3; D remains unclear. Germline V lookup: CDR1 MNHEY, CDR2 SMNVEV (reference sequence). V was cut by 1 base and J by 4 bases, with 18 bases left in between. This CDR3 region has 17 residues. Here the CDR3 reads CASSLFSLSRGADTQYF. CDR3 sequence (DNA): TGTGCCAGCAGTTTATTTAGCTTGAGTAGAGGCGCAGATACGCAGTATTTT.

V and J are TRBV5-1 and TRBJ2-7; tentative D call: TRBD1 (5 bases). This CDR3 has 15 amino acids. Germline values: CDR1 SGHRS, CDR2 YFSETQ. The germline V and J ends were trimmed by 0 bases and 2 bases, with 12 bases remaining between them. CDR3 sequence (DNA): TGCGCCAGCAGCTTGGGACAGAGCAATACCTACGAGCAGTACTTC. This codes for CASSLGQSNTYEQYF.